Listed below are T cell receptor beta chains from one sample, sequenced in a study of identical twins. Each CDR3 protein is one row after TCRdb ran MiXCR on the 5' RACE reads. Of some 1,700,000 distinct CDR3 sequences in the sample, about 31% were seen once. The specimen sequenced was cord blood. These receptor sequences come from a newborn girl in good health. CDR3s include the opening cysteine and the closing phenylalanine or tryptophan. The D gene is left open where the match is weak. Expanded clones are given a class, and other clones once, few, many or no size at all.

>TRBJ1-2|many|.|TRBV6-5
CASSTAYGYTF
TGTGCCAGCAGTACGGCTTATGGCTACACCTTC
>TRBJ2-1|many|TRBD2|TRBV7-9
CASSFGLANNEQFF
TGTGCCAGCAGCTTCGGACTAGCGAACAATGAGCAGTTCTTC
>TRBJ2-7|.|.|TRBV7-7
CASSLGGQEGYNEQYF
TGTGCTAGCAGCTTAGGTGGACAGGAGGGCTACAATGAGCAGTACTTC
>TRBJ2-3|few|.|TRBV13
CASSLQFADTQYF
TGTGCCAGCAGCTTACAATTCGCAGATACGCAGTATTTT
>TRBJ1-1|.|.|TRBV27
CASSLFAPNTEAFF
TGTGCCAGCAGTTTATTTGCCCCGAACACTGAAGCTTTCTTT
>TRBJ1-1|.|.|TRBV7-2
CASSLEVGRRGTEAFF
TGTGCCAGCAGCTTAGAGGTCGGGAGAAGGGGCACTGAAGCTTTCTTT
>TRBJ1-4|.|TRBD1|TRBV4-1
CASSQDPGTGGEKLFF
TGCGCCAGCAGCCAAGATCCCGGGACAGGAGGAGAAAAACTGTTTTTT
>TRBJ2-3|.|.|TRBV20-1
CSAIPRTDTQYF
TGCAGTGCTATTCCCCGCACAGATACGCAGTATTTT
>TRBJ1-6|few|.|TRBV28
CASVRMLLSGPLHF
TGTGCCAGCGTCAGGATGTTGTTATCAGGACCCCTCCACTTT
>TRBJ2-1|.|.|TRBV6-1
CASSEARVINEQFF
TGTGCCAGCAGTGAAGCTCGAGTTATCAATGAGCAGTTCTTC
>TRBJ2-3|once|.|TRBV12-3/TRBV12-4
CASSLTGSADMQYF
TGTGCCAGCAGTTTAACAGGGAGCGCAGATATGCAGTATTTT
>TRBJ1-1|once|TRBD1|TRBV25-1
CASSDLDRAAFF
TGTGCCAGCAGTGACCTCGACAGGGCAGCTTTCTTT
>TRBJ2-7|many|.|TRBV20-1
CSGGRSYEQYF
TGCAGTGGGGGTAGATCCTACGAGCAGTACTTC
>TRBJ2-1|few|.|TRBV6-5
CASSYEGFSSYNEQFF
TGTGCCAGCAGTTACGAGGGGTTTAGCTCCTACAATGAGCAGTTCTTC
>TRBJ2-7|.|.|TRBV6-1
CASSEAQPYEQYF
TGTGCCAGCAGTGAAGCACAGCCCTACGAGCAGTACTTC
>TRBJ1-1|few|.|TRBV28
CASSSRAVSLTEAFF
TGTGCCAGCAGCTCCCGGGCAGTTTCGTTGACTGAAGCTTTCTTT
>TRBJ2-5|.|TRBD2|TRBV20-1
CSARVRAGGGMGETQYF
TGCAGTGCTAGAGTTCGAGCGGGGGGGGGTATGGGAGAGACCCAGTACTTC
>TRBJ2-3|few|.|TRBV6-5
CASSKANTDTQYF
TGTGCCAGCAGTAAAGCTAACACAGATACGCAGTATTTT
>TRBJ2-1|few|TRBD2|TRBV27
CASTSVAGGNNEQFF
TGTGCCAGCACCTCTGTAGCGGGAGGTAACAATGAGCAGTTCTTC
>TRBJ2-4|.|.|TRBV4-2
CASSQGVSLAKNIQYF
TGTGCCAGCAGCCAAGGGGTGTCGTTAGCCAAAAACATTCAGTACTTC
>TRBJ2-3|.|.|TRBV27
CASSPQDRWVTDTQYF
TGTGCCAGCAGTCCCCAAGACCGGTGGGTCACAGATACGCAGTATTTT
>TRBJ1-2|many|.|TRBV6-1
CASSELSDRYTDGYTF
TGTGCCAGCAGTGAACTATCGGACAGATACACCGATGGCTACACCTTC
>TRBJ2-1|.|.|TRBV2
CASSNDRLVANEQFF
TGTGCCAGCAGTAACGATCGTTTGGTTGCCAATGAGCAGTTCTTC
>TRBJ2-1|few|.|TRBV20-1
CSARGTALGGEQFF
TGCAGTGCTAGAGGTACAGCGTTGGGGGGTGAGCAGTTCTTC
>TRBJ2-7|many|TRBD2|TRBV12-3/TRBV12-4
CASSLAASGVSYEQYF
TGTGCCAGCAGTTTAGCCGCTAGCGGGGTTTCCTACGAGCAGTACTTC
>TRBJ1-2|.|TRBD1|TRBV6-6
CAANKKGQGIDGYTF
TGTGCCGCGAACAAGAAAGGACAGGGGATAGATGGCTACACCTTC
>TRBJ1-1|.|.|TRBV29-1
CSVDRVLNTEAFF
TGCAGCGTTGACAGGGTTTTGAACACTGAAGCTTTCTTT
>TRBJ1-5|.|.|TRBV6-5
CASSYAGRNQPQHF
TGTGCCAGCAGTTATGCAGGGAGAAATCAGCCCCAGCATTTT
>TRBJ2-7|few|.|TRBV20-1
CSARLGTRDEQYF
TGCAGTGCTAGATTGGGTACTCGTGATGAGCAGTACTTC
>TRBJ2-3|.|.|TRBV14
CASSQGGRSADTQYF
TGTGCCAGCAGCCAAGGTGGCAGGTCAGCAGATACGCAGTATTTT
>TRBJ1-2|many|.|TRBV10-3
CAIKQGEDYGYTF
TGTGCCATCAAACAGGGAGAGGACTATGGCTACACCTTC
>TRBJ2-3|few|TRBD2|TRBV12-3/TRBV12-4
CASSLGLADTDTRYF
TGTGCCAGCAGTTTAGGACTAGCTGATACAGATACGCGGTATTTT
>TRBJ2-7|.|.|TRBV27
CASSSQRASFYEQYF
TGTGCCAGCAGTTCCCAACGAGCGTCCTTCTACGAGCAGTACTTC
>TRBJ2-7|.|TRBD2|TRBV20-1
CSAGGLARDEQYF
TGCAGTGCTGGGGGACTAGCGAGAGATGAGCAGTACTTC
>TRBJ2-7|few|TRBD2|TRBV10-3
CAISGGGDEQYF
TGTGCCATCAGCGGGGGGGGAGACGAGCAGTACTTC
>TRBJ2-7|few|.|TRBV13
CASSLEPTAYEQYF
TGTGCCAGCAGCTTAGAACCAACCGCCTACGAGCAGTACTTC
>TRBJ2-3|many|TRBD2|TRBV29-1
CSVVGLAGGTDTQYF
TGCAGCGTTGTGGGACTAGCGGGAGGCACAGATACGCAGTATTTT
>TRBJ1-6|.|TRBD1|TRBV27
CASRTNRGPRGSPLHF
TGTGCCAGCAGGACAAACAGGGGGCCTAGGGGTTCACCCCTCCACTTT
>TRBJ2-1|.|TRBD2|TRBV20-1
CSASPAGVFNEQFF
TGCAGTGCTAGCCCAGCGGGAGTGTTTAATGAGCAGTTCTTC
>TRBJ2-5|few|.|TRBV7-7
CASSLSPGETQYF
TGTGCTAGCAGCTTATCCCCAGGGGAGACCCAGTACTTC
>TRBJ1-5|.|.|TRBV20-1
CSARVRVSQPQHF
TGCAGTGCTAGAGTCAGGGTTAGTCAGCCCCAGCATTTT
>TRBJ1-2|.|.|TRBV6-5
CASTSAGIYGYTF
TGTGCCAGCACATCCGCGGGGATCTATGGCTACACCTTC
>TRBJ2-5|.|TRBD2|TRBV6-9
CASSPSGLAEETQYF
TGTGCCAGCAGCCCCTCGGGACTAGCAGAAGAGACCCAGTACTTC
>TRBJ1-5|.|.|TRBV6-1
CASSVVRAPQHF
TGTGCCAGCAGTGTGGTCCGGGCGCCCCAGCATTTT
>TRBJ2-5|.|.|TRBV6-1
CASSEGYREQETQYF
TGTGCCAGCAGTGAAGGGTACAGGGAGCAAGAGACCCAGTACTTC
>TRBJ2-7|.|.|TRBV5-1
CASSLDPRSSCEQYF
TGCGCCAGCAGCTTGGACCCCAGGTCCTCCTGCGAGCAGTACTTC
>TRBJ2-2|.|TRBD2|TRBV28
CASGQREGELFF
TGTGCCAGCGGACAGCGGGAGGGGGAGCTGTTTTTT
>TRBJ2-7|many|.|TRBV29-1
CSVEVALLLAGNEQYF
TGCAGCGTTGAAGTGGCGTTGCTATTGGCGGGCAACGAGCAGTACTTC
>TRBJ1-2|many|.|TRBV10-3
CAISVPGTIYGYTF
TGTGCCATCAGTGTTCCAGGGACCATCTATGGCTACACCTTC
>TRBJ2-2|.|.|TRBV20-1
CSARSWDTTGELFF
TGCAGTGCTAGATCATGGGACACCACCGGGGAGCTGTTTTTT
>TRBJ2-3|many|.|TRBV5-1
CASSFTRYPLHTQYF
TGCGCCAGCAGCTTTACTAGATACCCTCTCCATACGCAGTATTTT
>TRBJ2-7|few|TRBD2|TRBV10-3
CAISGEGKGHSYEQYF
TGTGCCATCAGTGGGGAGGGTAAGGGCCACTCCTACGAGCAGTACTTC
>TRBJ1-2|few|.|TRBV6-4
CASSDSGRSNYGYTF
TGTGCCAGCAGTGACTCAGGCAGATCTAACTATGGCTACACCTTC
>TRBJ1-1|.|TRBD1|TRBV20-1
CSARPGQAGFEAFF
TGCAGTGCTAGGCCCGGACAGGCCGGCTTTGAAGCTTTCTTT
>TRBJ2-5|few|TRBD2|TRBV4-2
CASSQGSSGGFVSETQYF
TGTGCCAGCAGCCAAGGCTCTAGCGGGGGTTTTGTTTCGGAGACCCAGTACTTC
>TRBJ1-2|.|TRBD1|TRBV27
CASSLYGTGIGYTF
TGTGCCAGCAGTTTATATGGGACAGGGATCGGCTACACCTTC
>TRBJ1-2|few|.|TRBV20-1
CSASLSIKGYTF
TGCAGTGCTAGTCTATCTATAAAAGGCTACACCTTC
>TRBJ2-4|.|TRBD1|TRBV5-5
CASSSWTGDHFIAKNIQYF
TGTGCCAGCAGCTCCTGGACAGGGGACCACTTCATAGCCAAAAACATTCAGTACTTC